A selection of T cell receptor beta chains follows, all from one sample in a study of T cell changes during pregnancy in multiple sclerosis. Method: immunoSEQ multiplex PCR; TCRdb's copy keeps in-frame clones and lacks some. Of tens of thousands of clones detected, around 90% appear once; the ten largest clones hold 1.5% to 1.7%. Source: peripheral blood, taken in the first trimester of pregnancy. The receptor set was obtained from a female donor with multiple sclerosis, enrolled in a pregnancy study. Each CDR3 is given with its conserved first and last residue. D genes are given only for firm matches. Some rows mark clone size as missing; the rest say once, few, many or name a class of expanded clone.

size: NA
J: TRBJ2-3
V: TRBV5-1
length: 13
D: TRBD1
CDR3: CASSGGSTDTQYF
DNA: TGCGCCAGCTCAGGGGGCTCCACAGATACGCAGTATTTT

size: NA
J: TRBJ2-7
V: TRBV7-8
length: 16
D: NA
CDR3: CASSTLTGTKIREQYF
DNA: TGTGCCAGCAGCACCTTAACCGGGACAAAAATACGCGAGCAGTACTTC

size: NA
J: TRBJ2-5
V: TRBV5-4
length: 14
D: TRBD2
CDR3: CASSWGLAGEAQYF
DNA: TGTGCCAGCAGTTGGGGACTAGCGGGAGAGGCCCAGTACTTC

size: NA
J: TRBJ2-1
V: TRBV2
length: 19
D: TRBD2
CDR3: CASSERTSGRISLRNEQFF
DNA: TGTGCCAGCAGTGAAAGGACTAGCGGGAGGATATCCCTCCGGAATGAGCAGTTCTTC

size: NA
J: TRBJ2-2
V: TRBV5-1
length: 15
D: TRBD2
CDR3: CARPGLPPNTGELFF
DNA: TGCGCCAGGCCGGGACTACCACCGAACACCGGGGAGCTGTTTTTT

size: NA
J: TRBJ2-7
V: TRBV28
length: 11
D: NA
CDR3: CASSSGREQYF
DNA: TGTGCCAGCAGTTCAGGTCGCGAGCAGTACTTC

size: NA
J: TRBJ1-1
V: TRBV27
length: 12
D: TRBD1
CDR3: CASKGANTEAFF
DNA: TGTGCCAGCAAGGGGGCGAACACTGAAGCTTTCTTT

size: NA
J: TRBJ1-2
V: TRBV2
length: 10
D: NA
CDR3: CASKQYGYTF
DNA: TGTGCCAGCAAACAGTATGGCTACACCTTC

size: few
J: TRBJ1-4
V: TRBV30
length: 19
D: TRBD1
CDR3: CAWSVFDRARSATNEKLFF
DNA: TGTGCCTGGAGTGTATTCGACAGGGCGCGATCTGCAACTAATGAAAAACTGTTTTTT

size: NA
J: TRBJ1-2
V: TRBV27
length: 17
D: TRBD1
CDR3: CASSGAGTGATNYGYTF
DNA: TGTGCCAGCAGTGGGGCCGGGACAGGGGCGACTAACTATGGCTACACCTTC

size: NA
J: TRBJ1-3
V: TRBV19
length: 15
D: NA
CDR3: CASKQGQGSGNTIYF
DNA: TGTGCCAGTAAACAGGGCCAAGGCTCTGGAAACACCATATATTTT

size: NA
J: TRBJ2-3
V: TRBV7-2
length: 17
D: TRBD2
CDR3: CASSLGGAGGVGDTQYF
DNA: TGTGCCAGCAGCTTAGGGGGGGCGGGAGGAGTTGGAGATACGCAGTATTTT

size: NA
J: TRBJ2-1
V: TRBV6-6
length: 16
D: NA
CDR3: CASSYGGGEGANEQFF
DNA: TGTGCCAGCAGTTACGGAGGGGGAGAGGGGGCCAATGAGCAGTTCTTC

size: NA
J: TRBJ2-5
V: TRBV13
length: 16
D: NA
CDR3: CASSLESVLGVETQYF
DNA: TGTGCCAGCAGCTTAGAGTCGGTCCTCGGAGTAGAGACCCAGTACTTC

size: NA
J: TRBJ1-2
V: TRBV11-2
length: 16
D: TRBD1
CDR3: CASSAPAGGANYGYTF
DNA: TGTGCCAGCAGCGCCCCGGCAGGGGGAGCTAACTATGGCTACACCTTC

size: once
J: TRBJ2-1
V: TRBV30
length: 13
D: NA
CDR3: CAWSVQAYNEQFF
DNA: TGTGCCTGGAGTGTACAGGCCTACAATGAGCAGTTCTTC